The 5 T cell receptor beta chains listed next were all sequenced from one sample in a study of blood T cell repertoires in COVID-19. Measured with immunoSEQ multiplex PCR; TCRdb has only the in-frame clones, and not every one. The data show some 420,000 clones, 75% to 90% seen once. Sample: PBMCs or T cells enriched from blood (not recorded which). Receptors were obtained from a man aged 25-45 years who had recovered from COVID-19.

This clone appeared a single time. The rearrangement links TRBV25-1 to TRBJ1-4; tentative D call: TRBD1 (5 bases). Per the germline V gene, CDR1 is MGHDK and CDR2 is SYGVNS. This CDR3 is 15 amino acids long. The germline V and J ends were trimmed by 3 bases and 4 bases, with 12 bases remaining between them. The CDR3 reads CASSDFGHYNEKLFF. CDR3 nucleotide sequence: TGTGCCAGCAGTGACTTCGGACACTATAATGAAAAACTGTTTTTT.

The rearrangement joins TRBV3-1 (or the pseudogene TRBV3-2) to TRBJ2-2; D call uncertain. V lost 6 bases and J lost 6, with 20 bases in between. CDR3 length equals 16 residues. CDR1 is LGHDT and CDR2 is YNNKEL in the germline V gene (reference sequence). CDR3 amino acids: CASRMAANFQAGELFF. DNA for the CDR3: TGTGCCAGCAGGATGGCAGCCAACTTCCAGGCCGGGGAGCTGTTTTTT.

J is TRBJ2-2 and V is TRBV10-3; 14 bases are shared with TRBD2. The trim removed 6 bases at V and 5 bases at J, leaving 2 bases unmatched. In germline, CDR1 is ENHRY, CDR2 SYGVKD. The CDR3 extends over 15 amino acids. The CDR3 spells CAIRTSGRGTGELFF. The CDR3 coding sequence is TGTGCCATCAGGACTAGCGGGAGGGGGACCGGGGAGCTGTTTTTT.

The J gene is TRBJ2-6, the V gene TRBV5-8; 8 positions agree with TRBD2. Germline V gene lookup returns CDR1 SGHTS and CDR2 YDEGEE. The CDR3 is 17 amino acids. J was trimmed by 0 bases and V by 4 bases; bases with no gene match: 6. The CDR3 here is CASSELAGISGANVLTF. In nucleotides, the CDR3 is TGTGCCAGCAGCGAGTTAGCGGGAATCTCTGGGGCCAACGTCCTGACTTTC.

The sample holds one count of this clone. This chain joins TRBV5-1 and TRBJ2-1; TRBD2 matches at 11 bases. CDR1 and CDR2 from the germline V gene are SGHRS and YFSETQ. The trim removed 5 bases at V and 4 bases at J, leaving 8 bases unmatched. The CDR3 runs to 16 residues. Written as DNA, the CDR3 is TGCGCCAGCAGTACGAAAGGGACTAGCGGTTACAATGAGCAGTTCTTC. Translated, it gives CASSTKGTSGYNEQFF.